A single sample is the source of the 13 T cell receptor beta chains below, sequenced in a study of monozygotic twins with inflammatory bowel disease. TCRdb derives one entry per CDR3 protein from the 5' RACE reads, leaving out DNA. In total, the table holds around 150,000 distinct CDR3 sequences. Material for sequencing was blood. These receptors all stem from a human donor with ulcerative colitis or Crohn's disease, or a healthy co-twin of an affected twin (not recorded which).

This chain joins TRBV14 and TRBJ2-3; TCRdb proposes TRBD1, but this gene call is untestable without DNA. CDR3 length: 18 residues. CDR1 is SGHDN, CDR2 FVKESK, per germline. The CDR3 region is CASSQDRTGAGDTDTQYF.

The chain uses TRBV24-1 and TRBJ1-5. Looked up from germline, CDR1 is KGHDR and CDR2 is SFDVKD. This CDR3 is 14 amino acids long. CDR3 region: CATSDYDRNQPQHF.

The chain has TRBV7-3 and TRBJ2-3; the TRBD2 assignment by TCRdb is unverifiable without DNA. The length of the CDR3 is 15 residues. CDR1 and CDR2 (germline): SGHTA, FQGTGA. The CDR3 region is CASSSGTSEADTQYF.

V and J are TRBV5-6 and TRBJ2-7. Germline V gene sequence: CDR1 SGHDT, CDR2 YYEEEE. This CDR3 region has 12 residues. This chain's CDR3 is CASSWDRVEQYF.

The chain links TRBV6-1 to TRBJ2-3; TCRdb lists TRBD2, though no DNA is available to test this call. CDR3 length: 15 amino acids. Per the germline V gene, CDR1 is MNHNS and CDR2 is SASEGT. CDR3 in amino acids: CASRPLEGATDTQYF.

The chain combines TRBV5-1 with TRBJ2-3; the D call from TCRdb, TRBD2, cannot be confirmed without DNA. Germline V CDR1 and CDR2: SGHRS, YFSETQ. The CDR3 sequence is 16 residues long. CDR3 sequence: CASSLKLAGTTDTQYF.

This CDR3 is CASSLAGRAGELFF. This sequence joins TRBV12-3 or TRBV12-4 and TRBJ2-2; TCRdb's assignment of TRBD1 cannot be checked, as there is no DNA. This CDR3 has 14 amino acids.

The V gene is TRBV5-4, the J gene TRBJ1-1; the D gene TCRdb calls, TRBD1, cannot be checked with no DNA. Germline V lookup: CDR1 SGHNT, CDR2 YYREEE (reference sequence). This CDR3 is 15 amino acids long. The CDR3 region is CASSFRAGSNTEAFF.

This sequence joins TRBV5-4 and TRBJ1-3. This CDR3 region has 16 residues. The germline gives CDR1 SGHNT, CDR2 YYREEE (reference sequence). The CDR3 loop reads CASSLPRGGSGNTIYF.

This rearrangement joins TRBV5-1 to TRBJ2-1. CDR3 length: 15 residues. Germline CDR1 is SGHRS and CDR2 is YFSETQ. The chain's CDR3 is CASSLALDAWAEQFF.

The chain links TRBV7-2 to TRBJ1-5; TCRdb selects TRBD1, and the lack of DNA leaves this call unchecked. This CDR3 spans 15 amino acids. CDR1 and CDR2 from the germline V gene are SGHTA and FQGNSA. The chain's CDR3 is CASSLYSTGYQPQHF.

The chain couples TRBV9 to TRBJ1-1; the D gene TCRdb calls, TRBD1, cannot be checked with no DNA. CDR1 is SGDLS and CDR2 is YYNGEE in the germline V gene. The CDR3 spans 16 residues. The CDR3 reads CASSVVTGVLNTEAFF. Looking up the rest from reference TRBV9 and TRBJ1-1 gives the full variable domain: DSGVTQTPKHLITATGQRVTLRCSPRSGDLSVYWYQQSLDQGLQFLIQYYNGEERAKGNILERFSAQQFPDLHSELNLSSLELGDSALYFCASSVVTGVLNTEAFFGQGTRLTVV.

This sequence joins TRBV20-1 and TRBJ1-1. CDR1 is DFQATT and CDR2 is SNEGSKA in the germline V gene (reference sequence). The CDR3 extends over 17 amino acids. CDR3 sequence reads: CSARSVRLQPMNTEAFF.